A selection of T cell receptor beta chains follows, all from one sample in a study of cytomegalovirus exposure and HLA in healthy donors. This table comes from immunoSEQ multiplex PCR, and its TCRdb copy is limited to in-frame clones, with some not included. This table has roughly 100,000 clones, roughly 79% appearing once. The specimen sequenced was PBMCs. The receptors were sampled from a man in his 60s in good health and CMV-seropositive. CDR3s include the opening cysteine and the closing phenylalanine or tryptophan. The D gene is left open where the match is weak.

>TRBV11-2|.
CASSFGVLNTEAFF
>TRBV9|TRBD1
CASSPTGGEKETQYF
>TRBV5-1|TRBD1
CASSHGTGGFYNEQFF
>TRBV5-5|TRBD1
CASSFGTGATNQPQHF
>TRBV29-1|TRBD1
CSVEDHTGDSGNTIYF
>TRBV11-2|.
CASSLDGSGELFF
>TRBV12-5|TRBD1
CASGLGQGANTEAFF
>TRBV6-5|.
CASSFLVNTEAFF
>TRBV2|TRBD2
CASSEQRGFNNEQFF
>TRBV14|TRBD2
CASTLTSGGAGNEQFF
>TRBV27|.
CASRPSGNNSPLHF
>TRBV6-4|.
CASSDGQFTDTQYF
>TRBV5-1|TRBD1
CASSFGTGAQPQHF
>TRBV7-7|TRBD1
CASSLIPGQGAPETQYF
>TRBV6-5|TRBD1
CASSPLQGGTDTQYF